This T cell receptor (beta chain) was sequenced in a study of early T cells in non-severe SARS-CoV-2 infection. Turning to the study itself: Whole-blood bulk RNA, unsorted, was sequenced, and chains were unpaired.

This clonotype came up many times. Antigen unknown. General study results and limits: Reliance on VDJdb matching favored anti-spike CD8 responses; private and CD4 specificities were missed.

Attachment of unique molecular identifiers to individual cDNA molecules was performed. TCRdb reanalysed the 5' RACE reads using MiXCR and keeps one entry per CDR3 protein. The repertoire includes 35,000 to 55,000 distinct CDR3 sequences, about 9.9% of them detected once, and about a fifth sits in the top ten. The V gene's germline CDR1 is WSHSY and CDR2 SAAADI. This CDR3 spans 15 amino acids. The V and J ends lost 4 bases and 5 bases, in that order; junction bases with no gene match: 5. V is TRBV10-2 and J is TRBJ2-3, with 11 bases fitting TRBD2. Input material: whole blood. The source of this sequence is an adult who was a healthcare worker with PCR-confirmed SARS-CoV-2 infection or an uninfected control (not recorded which). The CDR3 sequence is CASSVIAGGGDTQYF. The CDR3 DNA reads TGCGCCAGCAGTGTAATAGCGGGAGGGGGAGATACGCAGTATTTT.